The T cell receptor beta chain described here comes from a study of CD8+ T cells in alopecia areata. Study overall: For the treated group, dosing was oral tofacitinib at 5 to 10 mg twice daily. Study observations and caveats: It was lesional scalp, especially alopecia totalis/universalis, that showed higher clonality than normal scalp.

In the case of this clone: Antigen unknown.

Researchers picked out CD4+ and CD8+ T cells from PBMCs by sorting. RNA extraction and reverse transcription yielded cDNA as sequencing template. Method: immunoSEQ multiplex PCR; TCRdb's copy keeps in-frame clones and lacks some. The table records some 150,000 clones, under 60% of them present only once. CDR3 length: 15 amino acids. The V gene's germline CDR1 is LGHNA and CDR2 YSLEER. The V end lost 0 bases, the J end lost 2 bases, and 11 bases lay between the germline ends. The chain joins TRBV4-3 to TRBJ2-7; D gene ambiguous. The sequences come from CD8+ T cells sorted from blood, collected at week 0. This clonotype was sampled from a human donor with alopecia areata. CDR3 residues: CASSQDSFGTYEQYF. The DNA of the CDR3 is TGCGCCAGCAGCCAAGATTCGTTCGGAACCTACGAGCAGTACTTC.